A single sample is the source of the 32 T cell receptor beta chains below, sequenced in a study of lymphopenia after photon versus proton radiotherapy. Data came from immunoSEQ multiplex PCR; TCRdb stores just in-frame clones and leaves some out. Among approximately 65,000 clones listed, more than 75% were seen once. This sample comprised peripheral blood, obtained from a patient treated with proton-based radiotherapy. These receptors all stem from an older man with esophageal cancer.

CDR3 DNA sequence: TGCGCCAGCAGTGAACATAGTCGGAGGGGCACTGAAGCTTTCTTT. As protein: CASSEHSRRGTEAFF. The chain combines TRBV10-2 with TRBJ1-1, with a tentative D call TRBD1 (5 bases). The V gene's germline CDR1 is WSHSY and CDR2 SAAADI. With 3 bases removed from V and 4 bases from J, the gap between germline ends came to 15 bases. The CDR3 runs to 15 residues.

The chain couples TRBV13 to TRBJ2-7, with D unclear. This CDR3 contains 13 residues. The V gene lost 2 bases and the J gene lost 5 bases, with 10 bases spanning the gap. Germline assignment: CDR1 PRHDT and CDR2 FYEKMQ (reference sequence). CDR3 region: CASSLHGVDEQYF. The CDR3 DNA follows: TGTGCCAGCAGCTTACACGGAGTGGACGAGCAGTACTTC.

This clone was counted a single time. The chain links TRBV11-3 to TRBJ2-2, with D perhaps TRBD1 or TRBD2 (5 bases each). The germline gives CDR1 SGHNT, CDR2 YENEEA. Trimming removed 5 bases from V and 3 bases from J, with 19 bases in between. CDR3 size: 17 residues. In nucleotides, the CDR3 is TGTGCCAGCAGCCCGGGGTGGCCCGGGACGGACACCGGGGAGCTGTTTTTT. It specifies CASSPGWPGTDTGELFF.

The chain couples TRBV7-6 to TRBJ1-1; 7 bases are a match to TRBD1. V dropped 4 bases and J dropped 11; count of bases not matched to a gene: 13. Germline V CDR1 and CDR2: SGHVS, FNYEAQ. The CDR3 contains 14 residues. This CDR3 reads CASSSRYRGPGAFF. Here the CDR3 DNA reads TGTGCCAGCAGCTCCCGGTACAGGGGCCCCGGGGCTTTCTTT. Supplemented by reference TRBV7-6 and TRBJ1-1, the full variable domain reads GAGVSQSPRYKVTKRGQDVALRCDPISGHVSLYWYRQALGQGPEFLTYFNYEAQQDKSGLPNDRFSAERPEGSISTLTIQRTEQRDSAMYRCASSSRYRGPGAFFGQGTRLTVV.

This clone appeared a single time. The rearrangement links TRBV9 to TRBJ1-1; D might be TRBD1 (6 bases). V was cut by 0 bases and J by 7 bases, with 13 bases left in between. The CDR3 sequence is 14 residues long. Germline V gene data show CDR1 as SGDLS and CDR2 as YYNGEE. In DNA form, the CDR3 reads TGTGCCAGCAGCGTAGATCCGGGGGCAGATGAAGCTTTCTTT. This gives the protein CASSVDPGADEAFF.

The chain carries TRBV5-1 and TRBJ2-5; 12 nucleotides agree with TRBD2. Germline V gene lookup returns CDR1 SGHRS and CDR2 YFSETQ. V gave up 0 bases and J gave up 4 bases; unmatched junction bases: 10. This CDR3 comprises 18 residues. The CDR3 DNA reads TGCGCCAGCAGCTTGGAGCCGACTAGCGGGAGTTACGTAGAGACCCAGTACTTC. Its translation is CASSLEPTSGSYVETQYF.

This chain joins TRBV2 and TRBJ2-7; TRBD2 agrees at 9 bases. Germline V gives CDR1 SNHLY, CDR2 FYNNEI. The CDR3 loop spans 13 amino acids. V lost 8 bases to trimming and J lost 2 bases; unmatched junction nucleotides: 4. The CDR3 loop reads CASVGGGAYEQYF. The CDR3 nucleotides read TGTGCCAGCGTTGGCGGGGGGGCCTACGAGCAGTACTTC.

This clone occurred a few times. The gene calls are TRBV27 and TRBJ1-5; D call uncertain. CDR1 and CDR2 (germline): MNHEY, SMNVEV (reference sequence). The V end lost 6 bases, the J end lost 7 bases, and 13 bases lay between the germline ends. There are 13 residues in the CDR3. This CDR3 reads CASSAGGTQPQHF. CDR3 DNA sequence: TGTGCCAGCAGCGCGGGTGGCACCCAGCCCCAGCATTTT.

V gene TRBV6-6 combines with J gene TRBJ2-7; 7 bases match TRBD2. The germline V gene encodes CDR1 MNHNY and CDR2 SVGAGI (reference sequence). The CDR3 has 14 amino acids. V gave up 7 bases and J gave up 4 bases; unmatched junction bases: 10. CDR3: CASIRDYSVYEQYF. In nucleotides, the CDR3 is TGTGCCAGCATCCGGGACTATAGCGTTTACGAGCAGTACTTC.

V usage is TRBV7-2 and J usage is TRBJ1-2; D unclear. The CDR3 runs to 12 residues. V dropped 5 bases and J dropped 11 bases, with 15 bases sitting between them. CDR1 SGHTA and CDR2 FQGNSA come from the germline V gene. In DNA, the CDR3 is TGTGCCAGCAGCCTCAGGACCGCCTCTTACACCTTC. Its translation: CASSLRTASYTF.

This chain joins TRBV5-6 and TRBJ2-3, with D possibly TRBD1 on 6 matching bases. V was shortened by 6 bases and J by 3 bases, with 17 bases between the two germline ends. CDR1 is SGHDT and CDR2 is YYEEEE in the germline V gene. CDR3 length: 15 residues. In DNA form, the CDR3 reads TGTGCCAGCATGCCTCAGGGTACAGGGACAGATACGCAGTATTTT. This translates into CASMPQGTGTDTQYF.

The V and J genes are TRBV11-3 and TRBJ2-5, with D tentatively TRBD2 (6 bases). This CDR3 is built from 14 residues. Looked up from germline, CDR1 is SGHNT and CDR2 is YENEEA. The CDR3: CALNNRESQETQYF. The CDR3 region has the DNA TGTGCTTTGAACAACCGGGAGAGCCAAGAGACCCAGTACTTC.

The rearrangement links TRBV7-2 to TRBJ2-1; D assignment may be TRBD1 or TRBD2 (5 bases each). Per the germline V gene, CDR1 is SGHTA and CDR2 is FQGNSA. The CDR3 is 16 residues long. V was pared by 0 bases and J by 3 bases, with 12 bases between. Written as DNA, the CDR3 is TGTGCCAGCAGCTTAGCGGGGGTAGTTGGCTACAATGAGCAGTTCTTC. Encoded protein: CASSLAGVVGYNEQFF.

The rearrangement joins TRBV7-2 to TRBJ2-5, with D possibly called TRBD1 or TRBD2 (6 bases each). CDR1 SGHTA and CDR2 FQGNSA come from the germline V gene. The V end lost 5 bases, the J end lost 2 bases, and 15 bases lay between the germline ends. The CDR3 runs to 15 residues. CDR3 nucleotides: TGTGCCAGCAGCCGGGCCGGGGGCTGGCAAGAGACCCAGTACTTC. Its translation is CASSRAGGWQETQYF.

The chain carries TRBV5-1 and TRBJ1-1, with unresolved D. The CDR3 spans 13 residues. Trimming took off 7 bases at V and 1 base at J, with 11 bases between the two ends. Per the germline V gene, CDR1 is SGHRS and CDR2 is YFSETQ. DNA of the CDR3: TGCGCCAGCCGGGAACAGACGAACACTGAAGCTTTCTTT. Protein sequence: CASREQTNTEAFF.

The CDR3 sequence is CASSLVLAGGRTGELFF. CDR3 DNA sequence: TGTGCCAGCAGCTTGGTTTTAGCGGGGGGCAGAACCGGGGAGCTGTTTTTT. V gene TRBV5-6 combines with J gene TRBJ2-2; 10 bases are shared with TRBD2. CDR3 size: 17 residues. Germline V gene lookup returns CDR1 SGHDT and CDR2 YYEEEE. With V trimmed by 0 bases and J by 5 bases, 7 bases remained unmatched.

The chain has TRBV5-1 and TRBJ2-6; D is unclear. There are 14 residues in the CDR3. In germline, CDR1 is SGHRS, CDR2 YFSETQ. V lost 5 bases and J lost 0, with 6 bases in between. CDR3 nucleotides: TGCGCCAGCAGGGGTGTCTCTGGGGCCAACGTCCTGACTTTC. As protein: CASRGVSGANVLTF.

This clone was picked up one time. This sequence joins TRBV4-2 and TRBJ2-3; D remains ambiguous. Germline V lookup: CDR1 LGHNA, CDR2 YNFKEQ. V was shortened by 0 bases and J by 2 bases, with 9 bases between the two germline ends. This CDR3 has 15 residues. CDR3: CASSQENTNTDTQYF. CDR3 sequence (DNA): TGTGCCAGCAGCCAAGAGAACACCAACACAGATACGCAGTATTTT.

J is TRBJ2-4 and V is TRBV27, with 7 nucleotides matching TRBD1. Germline V gene sequence: CDR1 MNHEY, CDR2 SMNVEV (reference sequence). The CDR3 is 13 amino acids. V lost 5 bases and J lost 7; bases outside the gene matches: 5. The CDR3 coding sequence is TGTGCCAGCAGTCCGACAGGGCCTAACATTCAGTACTTC. Amino acids: CASSPTGPNIQYF.

V usage is TRBV7-9 and J usage is TRBJ2-1, with no clear D. With 5 bases removed from V and 8 bases from J, the gap between germline ends came to 16 bases. CDR1 and CDR2 from the germline V gene are SEHNR and FQNEAQ (reference sequence). The CDR3 covers 14 residues. The CDR3 protein is CASSEPTGPYEQFF. CDR3 DNA sequence: TGTGCCAGCAGCGAGCCGACGGGCCCCTATGAGCAGTTCTTC.

The rearrangement uses TRBV2 and TRBJ2-5; D tentatively fits TRBD1 or TRBD2 (5 bases each). This CDR3 region has 13 residues. From germline, CDR1 is SNHLY and CDR2 FYNNEI. Trimming left V 8 bases short and J 7 bases short, with 17 bases between. The CDR3 protein is CASGWDQSSTQYF. The CDR3 bases are TGTGCCAGCGGGTGGGACCAATCCTCGACCCAGTACTTC. Drawing the rest from reference TRBV2 and TRBJ2-5, the complete variable domain is EPEVTQTPSHQVTQMGQEVILRCVPISNHLYFYWYRQILGQKVEFLVSFYNNEISEKSEIFDDQFSVERPDGSNFTLKIRSTKLEDSAMYFCASGWDQSSTQYFGPGTRLLVL.

V usage is TRBV6-5 and J usage is TRBJ2-7, with D possibly being TRBD2 (6 bases). CDR1 and CDR2 (germline): MNHEY, SVGAGI. Trimming removed 2 bases from V and 6 bases from J, with 11 bases in between. CDR3 size: 13 residues. The CDR3 DNA reads as TGTGCCAGCAGTTACGGGCAGGGAGGCGAGCAGTACTTC. Protein sequence: CASSYGQGGEQYF.

The V gene is TRBV7-9, the J gene TRBJ1-5; 8 bases map to TRBD1. Germline-derived CDR1 and CDR2 are SEHNR and FQNEAQ (reference sequence). Trimming cost V 5 bases and J 9 bases; bases outside gene matches: 6. The CDR3 loop spans 13 amino acids. The chain's CDR3 is CASSVTGGGPQHF. CDR3 nucleotides: TGTGCCAGCAGCGTAACAGGGGGTGGGCCCCAGCATTTT.

This chain uses TRBV2 with TRBJ1-2; 7 nucleotides align to TRBD1. J lost 3 bases, V lost 7 bases, and 5 bases had no gene match. The CDR3 sequence is 13 residues long. Germline CDR1 is SNHLY and CDR2 is FYNNEI. CDR3 coding DNA: TGTGCCAGCATGGGGACAGACTACTATGGCTACACCTTC. Translating it yields CASMGTDYYGYTF.

The chain has TRBV5-1 and TRBJ2-7; D ambiguous. This CDR3 spans 13 amino acids. The germline gives CDR1 SGHRS, CDR2 YFSETQ. V lost 3 bases and J lost 3, with 10 bases in between. CDR3 sequence reads: CASSSPDVYEQYF. The CDR3 DNA reads as TGCGCCAGCAGCTCCCCTGATGTCTACGAGCAGTACTTC.

This sequence joins TRBV18 and TRBJ1-2; the D gene is possibly TRBD1 (6 bases). The CDR3 has 13 amino acids. Germline CDR1 and CDR2: KGHSH and LQKENI. Trimming removed 4 bases from V and 1 base from J, with 7 bases in between. The CDR3 nucleotides read TGTGCCAGCTCACAGGGGGTTAACTATGGCTACACCTTC. The encoded protein is CASSQGVNYGYTF.

CDR3 protein: CASSRLVSDTQYF. As DNA, the CDR3 is TGTGCCAGCAGTCGACTAGTTTCAGATACGCAGTATTTT. The chain employs TRBV9 and TRBJ2-3, with D perhaps TRBD2 (6 bases). Germline CDR1 reads SGDLS; CDR2 reads YYNGEE. Trimming left V 5 bases short and J 4 bases short, with 11 bases between. The CDR3 contains 13 residues.

The genes are TRBV12-2 and TRBJ1-5; TRBD1 is the table's D call, not checked against the DNA. TRBV12-2 is tagged as a pseudogene. The CDR3 runs 15 residues. The CDR3 protein is CASRLKGQGDQPQHF. The CDR3 DNA reads as TGTGCAAGTCGCTTAAAGGGACAGGGTGATCAGCCCCAGCATTTT.

The genes are TRBV25-1 and TRBJ2-1; 11 nucleotides match TRBD2. This CDR3 has 15 residues. J was trimmed by 7 bases and V by 7 bases; bases with no gene match: 9. Germline lookup yields CDR1 MGHDK and CDR2 SYGVNS. CDR3 amino acids: CASTGLAEVPNEQFF. The CDR3 DNA reads as TGTGCCAGCACGGGACTAGCGGAGGTACCAAATGAGCAGTTCTTC.

The CDR3 region has the DNA TGTGCCAGCCAATCGGGCTCTGGGGCCAACGTCCTGACTTTC. Its protein is CASQSGSGANVLTF. The V gene is TRBV18, the J gene TRBJ2-6; D not certain. Germline assignment: CDR1 KGHSH and CDR2 LQKENI. Deletions cut 8 bases from V and 0 bases from J, with 8 bases between. This CDR3 contains 14 residues.

The chain has TRBV7-6 and TRBJ2-2, with 8 bases fitting TRBD2. The germline V gene encodes CDR1 SGHVS and CDR2 FNYEAQ. This CDR3 has 14 residues. Trimming removed 5 bases from V and 6 bases from J; junction bases left unmatched: 5. The CDR3 here is CASSLGLAAGELFF. CDR3 sequence (DNA): TGTGCCAGCAGCCTAGGACTAGCAGCCGGGGAGCTGTTTTTT.

The V and J genes are TRBV9 and TRBJ1-1, with D maybe TRBD1 (5 bases). The CDR3 totals 15 residues. Germline CDR1 and CDR2: SGDLS and YYNGEE. Deletions cut 3 bases from V and 0 bases from J, with 12 bases between. The CDR3 DNA follows: TGTGCCAGCAGCGAACTGCCAGGGCTGAACACTGAAGCTTTCTTT. This codes for CASSELPGLNTEAFF.